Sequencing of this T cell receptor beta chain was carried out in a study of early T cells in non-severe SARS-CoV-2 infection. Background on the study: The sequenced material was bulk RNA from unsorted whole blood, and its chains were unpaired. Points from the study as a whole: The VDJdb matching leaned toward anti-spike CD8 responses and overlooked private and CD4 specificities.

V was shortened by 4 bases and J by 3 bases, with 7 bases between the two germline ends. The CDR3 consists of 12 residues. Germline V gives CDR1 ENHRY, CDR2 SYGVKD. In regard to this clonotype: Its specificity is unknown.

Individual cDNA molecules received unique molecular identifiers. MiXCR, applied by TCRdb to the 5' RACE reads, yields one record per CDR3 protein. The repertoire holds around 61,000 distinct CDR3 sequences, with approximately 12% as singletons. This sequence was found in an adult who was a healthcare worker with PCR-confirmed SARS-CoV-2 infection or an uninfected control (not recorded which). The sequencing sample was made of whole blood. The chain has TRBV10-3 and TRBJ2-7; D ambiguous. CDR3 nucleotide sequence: TGTGCCATCAGTGGAACGGGCTACGAGCAGTACTTC. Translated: CAISGTGYEQYF.